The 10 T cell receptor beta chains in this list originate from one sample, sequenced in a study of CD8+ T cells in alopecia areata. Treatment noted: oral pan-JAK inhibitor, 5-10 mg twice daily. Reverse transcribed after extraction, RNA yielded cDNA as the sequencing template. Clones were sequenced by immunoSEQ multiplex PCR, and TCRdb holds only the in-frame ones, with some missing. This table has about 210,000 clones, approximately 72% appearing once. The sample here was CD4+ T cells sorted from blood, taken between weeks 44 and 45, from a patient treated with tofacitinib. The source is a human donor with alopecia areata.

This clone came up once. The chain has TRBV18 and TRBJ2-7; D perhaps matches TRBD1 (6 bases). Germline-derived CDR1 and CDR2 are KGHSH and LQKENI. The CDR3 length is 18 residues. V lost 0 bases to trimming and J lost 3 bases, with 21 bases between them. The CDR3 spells CASSPPRRSSGVSYEQYF. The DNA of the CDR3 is TGTGCCAGCTCACCACCCCGGAGGTCCTCAGGGGTGAGCTACGAGCAGTACTTC.

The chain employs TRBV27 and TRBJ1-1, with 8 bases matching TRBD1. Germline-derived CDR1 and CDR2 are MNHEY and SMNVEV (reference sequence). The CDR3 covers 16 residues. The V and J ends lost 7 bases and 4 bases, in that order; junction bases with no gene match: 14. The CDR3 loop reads CASKLRGRGRGTEAFF. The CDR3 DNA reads TGTGCCAGCAAACTTAGGGGCAGGGGGCGGGGCACTGAAGCTTTCTTT.

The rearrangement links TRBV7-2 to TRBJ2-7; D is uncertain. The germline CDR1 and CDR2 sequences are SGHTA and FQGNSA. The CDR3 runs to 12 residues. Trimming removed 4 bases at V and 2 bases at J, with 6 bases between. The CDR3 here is CASSWIAYEQYF. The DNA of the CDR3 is TGTGCCAGCAGCTGGATCGCCTACGAGCAGTACTTC.

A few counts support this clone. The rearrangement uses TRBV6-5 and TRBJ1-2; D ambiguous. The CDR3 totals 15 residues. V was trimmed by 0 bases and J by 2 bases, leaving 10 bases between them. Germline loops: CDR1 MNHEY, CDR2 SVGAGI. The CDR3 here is CASSYSRDPNYGYTF. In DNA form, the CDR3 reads TGTGCCAGCAGTTACTCGAGAGACCCGAACTATGGCTACACCTTC.

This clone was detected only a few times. CDR3 in DNA: TGTGCCAGCAGGCGGCCGGGACAGCCAACCTCTGGGGCCAACGTCCTGACTTTC. The encoded protein is CASRRPGQPTSGANVLTF. The J gene is TRBJ2-6, the V gene TRBV5-6; TRBD1 agrees at 7 bases. The ends lost 5 bases at V and 0 bases at J; junction bases unmatched: 11. This CDR3 is 18 amino acids long. Per the germline V gene, CDR1 is SGHDT and CDR2 is YYEEEE.

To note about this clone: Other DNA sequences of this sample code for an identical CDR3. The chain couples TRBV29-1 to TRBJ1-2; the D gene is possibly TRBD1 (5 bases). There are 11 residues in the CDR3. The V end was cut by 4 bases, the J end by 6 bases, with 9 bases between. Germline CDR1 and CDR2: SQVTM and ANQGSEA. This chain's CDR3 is CSVVGEDGYTF. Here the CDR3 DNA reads TGCAGCGTTGTAGGGGAGGATGGCTACACCTTC.

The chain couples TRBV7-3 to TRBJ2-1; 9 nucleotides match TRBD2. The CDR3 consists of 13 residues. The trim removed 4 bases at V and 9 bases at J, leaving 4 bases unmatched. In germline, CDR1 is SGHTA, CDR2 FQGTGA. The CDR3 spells CASSSGTSSEQFF. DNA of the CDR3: TGTGCCAGCAGCTCCGGGACTAGCTCTGAGCAGTTCTTC.

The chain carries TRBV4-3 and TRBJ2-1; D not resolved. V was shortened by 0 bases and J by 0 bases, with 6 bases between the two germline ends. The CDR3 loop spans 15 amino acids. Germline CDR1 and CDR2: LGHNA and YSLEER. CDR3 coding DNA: TGCGCCAGCAGCCAAGAGGGCATCTCCTACAATGAGCAGTTCTTC. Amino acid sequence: CASSQEGISYNEQFF.

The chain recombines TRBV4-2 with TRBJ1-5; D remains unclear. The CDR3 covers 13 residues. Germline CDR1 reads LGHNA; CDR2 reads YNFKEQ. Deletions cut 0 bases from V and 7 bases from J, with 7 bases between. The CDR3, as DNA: TGTGCCAGCAGCCAAGATAAGCAGCAGCCCCAGCATTTT. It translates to CASSQDKQQPQHF.

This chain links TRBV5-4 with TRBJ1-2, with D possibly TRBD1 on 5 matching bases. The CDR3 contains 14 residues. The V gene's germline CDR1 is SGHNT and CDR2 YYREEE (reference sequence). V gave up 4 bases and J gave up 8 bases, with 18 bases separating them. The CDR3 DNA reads TGTGCCAGCAGCCTCTCCGGGCCTCGGGGGGGCTACACCTTC. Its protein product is CASSLSGPRGGYTF.